These T cell receptor beta chains were read from a single sample in a study of metastatic and nonmetastatic thyroid tumors. TCRdb re-called the PCR reads via MiXCR. The data hold 8,500 to 10,000 clones, with around 28% observed a single time. The sample comprised tumor tissue. The receptors shown here come from a female donor with papillary thyroid cancer or a benign thyroid nodule (not recorded which). Some clones in this sample may be carry-over from other donors' samples. Each CDR3 is given with its conserved first and last residue. A D gene is named only where the DNA matches it firmly. The size entry is marked missing in some rows and otherwise reads once, few, many or a size class.

TRBD1	many	TRBV19	TRBJ2-2	TGTGCCAGTAGTCCTGGTCTGGGACAGGGGAAGGTCGGGGAGCTGTTTTTT	CASSPGLGQGKVGELFF
TRBD1	few	TRBV27	TRBJ1-3	TGTGCCAGCAAGGGACAGGGGTCAGGAAACACCATATATTTT	CASKGQGSGNTIYF
TRBD2	-	TRBV5-6	TRBJ2-7	TGTGCCAGCAGCTCCGGACTAGTGTGCTTATCGTACTTC	CASSSGLVCLSYF
TRBD1	-	TRBV12-3/TRBV12-4	TRBJ2-2	TGTGCCAGCACCCTGACAGGGGGCTTGAACACCGGGGAGCTGTTTTTT	CASTLTGGLNTGELFF
-	-	TRBV3-1	TRBJ1-1	TGTGCCAGCAGCCATGGGACTGGGCAGGGGAACACTGAAGCTTTCTTT	CASSHGTGQGNTEAFF
-	-	TRBV9	TRBJ2-3	TGTGCCAGCAGCCTGGGCGGATCGCAGTATTTT	CASSLGGSQYF
-	-	TRBV20-1	TRBJ1-5	TGCAGTGCTAGCTTCAGGAAAACAGGCCGGGAGCCCCAGCATTTT	CSASFRKTGREPQHF
TRBD1	-	TRBV7-6	TRBJ2-7	TGTGCCAGCAGCGTCAGACAGGGTACCTCCTACGAGCAGTACTTC	CASSVRQGTSYEQYF
TRBD2	-	TRBV7-2	TRBJ2-3	TGTGCCAGCACCGTAGCGGGGCCGGGAGATACGCAGTATTTT	CASTVAGPGDTQYF
-	medium-sized	TRBV2	TRBJ1-5	TGTGCCAGCAGAGGACAGTCCAATCAGCCCCAGCATTTT	CASRGQSNQPQHF
TRBD1	medium-sized	TRBV7-3	TRBJ1-1	TGTGCCAGCAGCGCGGGACAGGGGGCCGTCACTGAAGCTTTCTTT	CASSAGQGAVTEAFF
-	few	TRBV6-1	TRBJ2-7	TGTGCCAGCACGGACAGCGGGACGTACGAGCAGTACTTC	CASTDSGTYEQYF
-	-	TRBV7-8	TRBJ2-3	TGTGCCAGCAGCTTTTTGGGGCAGGGCACAGATACGCAGTATTTT	CASSFLGQGTDTQYF
TRBD2	-	TRBV12-3/TRBV12-4	TRBJ2-7	TGTGCCAGCAGTTTAGCGCTGTCGGGAGGTGGGGTTCAGTACTTC	CASSLALSGGGVQYF
TRBD2	medium-sized	TRBV9	TRBJ2-2	TGTGCCAGCAGCGTTGCCGTAGCGGGGAACACCGGGGAGCTGTTTTTT	CASSVAVAGNTGELFF
-	-	TRBV30	TRBJ2-6	TGTGCCTGGAGGACGGCAGGGGCCAACGTCCTGACTTTC	CAWRTAGANVLTF
TRBD2	-	TRBV19	TRBJ2-2	TGTGCCAGTAGTATAGATGCGCTAGCGGGGAACACCGGGGAGCTGTTTTTT	CASSIDALAGNTGELFF
-	-	TRBV6-1	TRBJ2-7	TGTGCCAGCAGTGATGTACAGGCCAGCTCCTACGAGCAGTACTTC	CASSDVQASSYEQYF
TRBD2	few	TRBV27	TRBJ2-7	TGTGCCAGCAGTTTAATAGGGACTAGCGGGATGGAGCAGTACTTC	CASSLIGTSGMEQYF
-	many	TRBV9	TRBJ1-6	TGTGCCAGCAGCGTAGGCGGGGGTCCTAATTCACCCCTCCACTTT	CASSVGGGPNSPLHF
-	medium-sized	TRBV28	TRBJ2-5	TGTGCCAGCAGCCCTTGGAGATCCCCTGGGTACTTC	CASSPWRSPGYF
-	few	TRBV28	TRBJ1-6	TGTGCCAGCAGTCCTTCTTCACCCCTCCACTTT	CASSPSSPLHF
-	-	TRBV12-5	TRBJ1-5	TGTGCTAGTGGTTTTCCCCAGCCCCAGCATTTT	CASGFPQPQHF
-	medium-sized	TRBV20-1	TRBJ2-1	TGCAGTAGTGGGACGTCCTACAATGAGCAGTTCTTC	CSSGTSYNEQFF
-	-	TRBV4-2	TRBJ2-1	TGTGCCAGCAGCCCGACGACTATCGGGGGTTACAATGAGCAGTTCTTC	CASSPTTIGGYNEQFF
-	-	TRBV18	TRBJ2-7	TGTGCCAGCTCATCGAGACTTACACTACGCGAGCAGTACTTC	CASSSRLTLREQYF
-	few	TRBV28	TRBJ1-3	TGTGCCAGCAGTTTACGCCCGAGCTCTGGAAACACCATATATTTT	CASSLRPSSGNTIYF
TRBD2	-	TRBV9	TRBJ2-7	TGTGCCAGCAGCGCGGTGTTTAGCGGGGAGCAGTACTTC	CASSAVFSGEQYF
-	few	TRBV7-9	TRBJ1-3	TGTGCCAGCAGCTTAGCTCGCTCTGGAAACACCATATATTTT	CASSLARSGNTIYF
-	many	TRBV28	TRBJ2-3	TGTGCCAGCAGTCCCCCAGAGCGGCTCACAGATACGCAGTATTTT	CASSPPERLTDTQYF
-	medium-sized	TRBV7-9	TRBJ2-7	TGTGCCAGCTCCCCGGTCGGCAGCGGCACCTACGAGCAGTACTTC	CASSPVGSGTYEQYF
TRBD2	medium-sized	TRBV20-1	TRBJ2-7	TGCAGTGCTAGAGATCTCGAGCGGGGCAGCTACGAGCAGTACTTC	CSARDLERGSYEQYF
-	many	TRBV15	TRBJ1-2	TGTGCCACCAGCAAGAGGGACTTATTCGGGCTTGGCTACACCTTC	CATSKRDLFGLGYTF
-	many	TRBV11-2	TRBJ2-3	TGTGCCAGCAGCCACCTCCCAAAAGCGGGCGGCACAGATACGCAGTATTTT	CASSHLPKAGGTDTQYF
-	-	TRBV5-4	TRBJ2-2	TGTGCCAGCAGCTTGGGACTAGGCGGGAACACCGGGGAGCTGTTTTTT	CASSLGLGGNTGELFF
TRBD2	few	TRBV28	TRBJ2-5	TGTGCCAGCAGTGGGGGGGAAGAGACCCAGTACTTC	CASSGGEETQYF
-	few	TRBV28	TRBJ2-1	TGTGCCAGCAGTTACATTGTGGGAGAGCAGTTCTTC	CASSYIVGEQFF
-	-	TRBV3-1	TRBJ2-7	TGTGCCAGCAGCCAAGACAGGGGTCCCGAGCAGTACTTC	CASSQDRGPEQYF
-	-	TRBV28	TRBJ1-5	TGTGCCAGCAGTTTATCCGGTCAGCCCCAGCATTTT	CASSLSGQPQHF
-	medium-sized	TRBV9	TRBJ1-1	TGTGCCAGCAGCGTCGACAGGTGGGCCACTGAAGCTTTCTTT	CASSVDRWATEAFF
-	-	TRBV15	TRBJ2-3	TGTGCCAACAGAAAGATCCGAGATACGCAGTATTTT	CANRKIRDTQYF
-	-	TRBV20-1	TRBJ2-3	TGCAGTGCTAGAGCGCCGGGAGCGGATACGCAGTATTTT	CSARAPGADTQYF
TRBD2	many	TRBV5-4	TRBJ2-7	TGTGCCAGCAGCCGGGTTCTAGCGGACTCCTACGAGCAGTACTTC	CASSRVLADSYEQYF
TRBD2	-	TRBV6-1	TRBJ2-7	TGTGCCAGCAGTCCTCTAACAGCGGGAGTTCCCTACGAGCAGTACTTC	CASSPLTAGVPYEQYF
-	medium-sized	TRBV2	TRBJ2-2	TGTGCCTTTCCGAAGGGGGGTACGAACACCGGGGAGCTGTTTTTT	CAFPKGGTNTGELFF
-	few	TRBV6-1	TRBJ2-7	TGTGCCAGCAGTGATATCACAGGGACCTCCTACGAGCAGTACTTC	CASSDITGTSYEQYF
TRBD2	many	TRBV20-1	TRBJ2-1	TGCAGTGCCCGTGTCGGGGGACTAGCAATTCGCTCCTACAATGAGCAGTTCTTC	CSARVGGLAIRSYNEQFF
-	many	TRBV5-1	TRBJ2-3	TGCGCCAGCAGCCTTGCTACTAGCACAGATACGCAGTATTTT	CASSLATSTDTQYF
-	many	TRBV7-3	TRBJ1-4	TGTGCCAGCAGCTTTGTACCAGGCAGGGTAAGAACTAATGAAAAACTGTTTTTT	CASSFVPGRVRTNEKLFF
-	many	TRBV27	TRBJ1-2	TGTGCCAGCAGGGTCGGGAGGGAATATGGCTACACCTTC	CASRVGREYGYTF
TRBD1	many	TRBV7-9	TRBJ1-1	TGTGCCAGCAGCTTAGGACAGGGGAGCACTGAAGCTTTCTTT	CASSLGQGSTEAFF
TRBD2	medium-sized	TRBV5-1	TRBJ2-1	TGCGCCAGCAGCCCGACTAGCGGAGACTACAATGAGCAGTTCTTC	CASSPTSGDYNEQFF
TRBD2	many	TRBV11-2	TRBJ2-3	TGTGCCAGCAGCTTAAGGACTAGCGGGGGATCAGATACGCAGTATTTT	CASSLRTSGGSDTQYF
TRBD2	-	TRBV5-1	TRBJ2-7	TGCGCCAGCATCTTGGAGGGACTAGCGGGAGTCCACGAGCAGTACTTC	CASILEGLAGVHEQYF
-	many	TRBV2	TRBJ2-5	TGTGCCAGCACGCAGGAGAGTCGGACCCAGTACTTC	CASTQESRTQYF